These 25 T cell receptor beta chains were all obtained from the same sample, sequenced in a study of beta chain features in type 1 diabetes. Reverse transcription of all isolated RNA meant that expressed TCRB transcripts were sequenced. Profiling relied on immunoSEQ multiplex PCR, and the TCRdb table lists in-frame clones only, not all of them. The sample yields about 930,000 clones, 15% to 20% seen once. Sequencing was performed on naive CD4+ T cells from blood. These receptors were collected from a woman aged 18-30 years in good health.

In its sample, this clone was seen a few times. The CDR3 DNA follows: TGTGCCAGTAGTATTTTGATCTTGACTTCTTCTTATGGCTACACCTTC. It specifies CASSILILTSSYGYTF. This chain connects TRBV19 to TRBJ1-2, with D hard to call. V lost 3 bases and J lost 5, with 19 bases in between. The CDR3 covers 16 residues. Looked up from germline, CDR1 is LNHDA and CDR2 is SQIVND (reference sequence). Full variable domain (remainder filled in from reference TRBV19 and TRBJ1-2): DGGITQSPKYLFRKEGQNVTLSCEQNLNHDAMYWYRQDPGQGLRLIYYSQIVNDFQKGDIAEGYSVSREKKESFPLTVTSAQKNPTAFYLCASSILILTSSYGYTFGSGTRLTVV.

This clone was picked up a small number of times. CDR3 nucleotide sequence: TGTGCCATCAGAGGAGGCTACGAGCAGTACTTC. The encoded protein is CAIRGGYEQYF. The chain uses TRBV10-3 and TRBJ2-7; perhaps TRBD2 as D (5 bases). With 6 bases removed from V and 3 bases from J, the gap between germline ends came to 6 bases. The CDR3 is 11 residues long. Germline V lookup: CDR1 ENHRY, CDR2 SYGVKD.

This clone was picked up a small number of times. V usage is TRBV7-9 and J usage is TRBJ2-3; tentatively, D is TRBD1 or TRBD2 (5 bases each). The CDR3 is 14 amino acids. CDR1 SEHNR and CDR2 FQNEAQ come from the germline V gene (reference sequence). V was pared by 1 base and J by 6 bases, with 11 bases between. CDR3 coding DNA: TGTGCCAGCAGCTTAGGAATAGGGACGGATACGCAGTATTTT. Amino acid sequence: CASSLGIGTDTQYF. Supplemented by reference TRBV7-9 and TRBJ2-3, the full variable domain reads DTGVSQNPRHKITKRGQNVTFRCDPISEHNRLYWYRQTLGQGPEFLTYFQNEAQLEKSRLLSDRFSAERPKGSFSTLEIQRTEQGDSAMYLCASSLGIGTDTQYFGPGTRLTVL.

The rearrangement links TRBV28 to TRBJ2-7, with a tentative D call TRBD2 (5 bases). Germline V lookup: CDR1 MDHEN, CDR2 SYDVKM. This CDR3 is 14 amino acids long. V dropped 6 bases and J dropped 3 bases, with 15 bases sitting between them. In DNA form, the CDR3 reads TGTGCCAGCAGGACCCCCGGGATTTACTACGAGCAGTACTTC. This encodes CASRTPGIYYEQYF.

V is TRBV10-3 and J is TRBJ1-1; D is uncertain. Germline loops: CDR1 ENHRY, CDR2 SYGVKD. The CDR3 has 12 amino acids. With 6 bases removed from V and 3 bases from J, the gap between germline ends came to 8 bases. CDR3 protein: CAISERDTEAFF. Written as DNA, the CDR3 is TGTGCCATCAGCGAGAGAGACACTGAAGCTTTCTTT.

Note on this clone: In the same sample, other DNA sequences code for this CDR3. The CDR3 region is CASSFQRTDTQYF. The CDR3 DNA reads as TGTGCCAGCAGCTTTCAAAGGACAGATACGCAGTATTTT. The chain employs TRBV7-2 and TRBJ2-3, with unresolved D. V was trimmed by 3 bases and J by 3 bases, leaving 7 bases between them. The V gene's germline CDR1 is SGHTA and CDR2 FQGNSA. This CDR3 spans 13 amino acids.

The sample holds a few counts of this clone. The chain joins TRBV28 to TRBJ1-5; a weak D match, TRBD1 (5 bases). The length of the CDR3 is 12 residues. Trimming shortened V by 8 bases and J by 2 bases, and 7 bases separated the two germline ends. CDR1 is MDHEN and CDR2 is SYDVKM in the germline V gene. In nucleotides, the CDR3 is TGTGCCAGCCGGGGCGGCAATCAGCCCCAGCATTTT. Amino acid sequence: CASRGGNQPQHF.

The chain carries TRBV6-4 and TRBJ2-2; D might be TRBD2 (7 bases). Trimming removed 10 bases from V and 3 bases from J, with 21 bases in between. CDR1 is MRHNA, CDR2 SNTAGT, per germline. The CDR3 contains 16 residues. The CDR3 region is CATGGGPREHTGELFF. CDR3 DNA: TGTGCCACCGGGGGCGGGCCGCGGGAGCACACCGGGGAGCTGTTTTTT.

J is TRBJ2-5 and V is TRBV18; D tentatively reads TRBD1 or TRBD2 (5 bases each). Germline V gene sequence: CDR1 KGHSH, CDR2 LQKENI. V shed 1 base and J shed 7 bases, with 16 bases lying between them. This CDR3 is built from 15 residues. The CDR3 DNA follows: TGTGCCAGCTCACCACTCACCCGGGATGGGGGGACCCAGTACTTC. The encoded protein is CASSPLTRDGGTQYF.

This chain uses TRBV29-1 with TRBJ2-2; D is unresolved. Trimming cost V 4 bases and J 4 bases, with 10 bases left between them. The germline CDR1 and CDR2 sequences are SQVTM and ANQGSEA. The CDR3 runs 13 residues. This CDR3 reads CSVAARPTGELFF. CDR3 DNA: TGCAGCGTTGCGGCTAGACCCACCGGGGAGCTGTTTTTT.

The chain employs TRBV28 and TRBJ2-7, with D possibly being TRBD1 (5 bases). CDR1 is MDHEN, CDR2 SYDVKM, per germline. Trimming stripped 6 bases from V and 1 base from J, with 19 bases between. The CDR3 runs to 16 residues. The CDR3 reads CASRRQQSHPSYEQYF. The CDR3 nucleotides read TGTGCCAGCAGACGACAGCAGAGCCACCCGTCCTACGAGCAGTACTTC.

This rearrangement joins TRBV15 to TRBJ2-7; 9 nucleotides line up with TRBD1. Looked up from germline, CDR1 is LNHNV and CDR2 is YYDKDF (reference sequence). This CDR3 comprises 15 residues. Germline trimming cut 3 bases from V and 2 bases from J; bases unmatched to any gene: 5. CDR3 sequence reads: CATSSHTGGPYEQYF. As DNA, the CDR3 is TGTGCCACCAGCAGTCACACAGGGGGCCCCTACGAGCAGTACTTC. Filled out from reference TRBV15 and TRBJ2-7, the complete variable domain reads DAMVIQNPRYQVTQFGKPVTLSCSQTLNHNVMYWYQQKSSQAPKLLFHYYDKDFNNEADTPDNFQSRRPNTSFCFLDIRSPGLGDTAMYLCATSSHTGGPYEQYFGPGTRLTVT.

As for this clone: This same CDR3 is encoded by further DNA sequences in the sample. The V and J genes are TRBV20-1 and TRBJ2-5; D not certain. Germline lookup yields CDR1 DFQATT and CDR2 SNEGSKA (reference sequence). The CDR3 length is 11 residues. V was pared by 1 base and J by 4 bases, with 4 bases between. Written as DNA, the CDR3 is TGCAGTGCTAGAGGCGGAGAGACCCAGTACTTC. This translates into CSARGGETQYF.

The chain recombines TRBV29-1 with TRBJ2-2, with D perhaps matching TRBD1 (5 bases). Trimming removed 4 bases from V and 4 bases from J, with 10 bases in between. The length of the CDR3 is 13 residues. The germline V gene encodes CDR1 SQVTM and CDR2 ANQGSEA. The CDR3 here is CSVGQLFTGELFF. In nucleotides, the CDR3 is TGCAGCGTTGGACAGCTCTTCACCGGGGAGCTGTTTTTT.

The sample holds a few counts of this clone. The genes are TRBV18 and TRBJ2-1; the match to TRBD2 covers 8 bases. V was pared by 3 bases and J by 5 bases, with 3 bases of the junction left unmatched. The germline CDR1 and CDR2 sequences are KGHSH and LQKENI. The CDR3 is 14 amino acids. The CDR3 protein is CASSPGTRNNEQFF. Written as DNA, the CDR3 is TGTGCCAGCTCACCCGGGACTAGAAACAATGAGCAGTTCTTC.

This clone was counted only a few times. V gene TRBV28 combines with J gene TRBJ2-7, with TRBD1 matching over 7 bases. Germline-derived CDR1 and CDR2 are MDHEN and SYDVKM. The CDR3 extends over 13 amino acids. With V trimmed by 5 bases and J by 3 bases, 4 bases remained unmatched. The CDR3 nucleotides read TGTGCCAGCAGTCCGACAGGGATCTACGAGCAGTACTTC. This codes for CASSPTGIYEQYF.

This sequence joins TRBV19 and TRBJ1-1; D is undetermined. The CDR3 covers 14 residues. Germline assignment: CDR1 LNHDA and CDR2 SQIVND (reference sequence). Deletions cut 4 bases from V and 3 bases from J, with 12 bases between. CDR3 loop: CASSTTNSYTEAFF. CDR3 sequence (DNA): TGTGCCAGTAGTACCACAAACAGCTACACTGAAGCTTTCTTT.

The chain joins TRBV5-1 to TRBJ2-7; 12 nucleotides align to TRBD1. Germline V gene data show CDR1 as SGHRS and CDR2 as YFSETQ. CDR3 size: 18 residues. J gave up 5 bases and V 4 bases, and 16 bases lay outside the gene matches. The CDR3 sequence: CASSRPRDRGLRNNEQYF. The CDR3 DNA is TGCGCCAGCAGCCGACCCCGGGACAGGGGGCTTCGGAACAACGAGCAGTACTTC.

This clone has more than one count but fewer than ten. The genes are TRBV25-1 and TRBJ1-1; 7 bases fit TRBD1. J gave up 3 bases and V 5 bases, and 6 bases lay outside the gene matches. The CDR3 totals 14 residues. Germline V gene lookup returns CDR1 MGHDK and CDR2 SYGVNS. This chain's CDR3 is CASSPFRGDTEAFF. CDR3 DNA: TGTGCCAGCAGTCCCTTCAGGGGGGACACTGAAGCTTTCTTT.

This clone was seen a handful of times. This chain uses TRBV6-1 with TRBJ2-3, with D perhaps being TRBD1 or TRBD2 (5 bases each). The CDR3 length is 15 residues. The V gene's germline CDR1 is MNHNS and CDR2 SASEGT. V was cut by 8 bases and J by 4 bases, with 19 bases left in between. CDR3 sequence reads: CASASHIQGPDTQYF. For the CDR3, the DNA is TGTGCCAGCGCCTCCCATATCCAGGGACCAGATACGCAGTATTTT.

The chain employs TRBV28 and TRBJ2-5, with D unresolved. CDR3 length: 12 residues. V gave up 2 bases and J gave up 7 bases, with 8 bases separating them. Germline CDR1 reads MDHEN; CDR2 reads SYDVKM. This CDR3 is CASSLRPGTQYF. CDR3 bases: TGTGCCAGCAGTTTACGCCCGGGGACCCAGTACTTC.

The chain has TRBV7-2 and TRBJ1-2; D ambiguous. The germline CDR1 and CDR2 sequences are SGHTA and FQGNSA. The CDR3 consists of 12 residues. The V end was cut by 3 bases, the J end by 5 bases, with 7 bases between. CDR3 sequence reads: CASSFAAYGYTF. DNA for the CDR3: TGTGCCAGCAGCTTTGCGGCATATGGCTACACCTTC.

This clone was recorded only once. V usage is TRBV7-2 and J usage is TRBJ2-2; D remains unclear. Trimming stripped 5 bases from V and 2 bases from J, with 6 bases between. The length of the CDR3 is 13 residues. The germline V gene encodes CDR1 SGHTA and CDR2 FQGNSA. The CDR3 is CASSKPNTGELFF. The CDR3 DNA follows: TGTGCCAGCAGCAAACCTAACACCGGGGAGCTGTTTTTT.

This clone was observed a handful of times. This rearrangement joins TRBV6-5 to TRBJ1-5, with a possible D match to TRBD1 (6 bases). This CDR3 region has 14 residues. Trimming shortened V by 6 bases and J by 2 bases, and 11 bases separated the two germline ends. From germline, CDR1 is MNHEY and CDR2 SVGAGI. Here the CDR3 DNA reads TGTGCCAGCAGCGCTACAGGGCGCAATCAGCCCCAGCATTTT. Translating it yields CASSATGRNQPQHF.

This clone was observed a few times. The chain joins TRBV6-5 to TRBJ1-2, with TRBD1 matching over 9 bases. CDR1 is MNHEY, CDR2 SVGAGI, per germline. The V gene end was trimmed by 2 bases and the J gene end by 6 bases; junction bases not matched to a gene: 1. This CDR3 has 13 amino acids. The CDR3 loop reads CASSYRDRDGYTF. DNA for the CDR3: TGTGCCAGCAGTTACCGGGACAGGGATGGCTACACCTTC.